A single T cell receptor beta chain is shown here with its context. Antigen: not known. In germline, CDR1 is SGHTA, CDR2 FQGNSA. V was pared by 5 bases and J by 0 bases, with 10 bases of the junction left unmatched. The CDR3 is 18 amino acids. This sample is drawn from a study of shared clonotypes between healthy human individuals. Across several immunoSEQ plates, the genomic DNA of each subset was split evenly. Profiled with immunoSEQ multiplex PCR; TCRdb holds only in-frame clones, not every one. The sample lists fewer than 1.6 million clones, 97% to 99% occurring once. General study findings and limits: Clonotypes that were shared across a handful of donors made up approximately 5.1% of naive CD4 clonotypes. Richness estimates generally favored naive over memory subsets.

V usage is TRBV7-2 and J usage is TRBJ2-3, with 11 bases aligning to TRBD2. The sequence was collected from a man aged 25-45 years in good health. The specimen sequenced was naive CD4+ T cells sorted from blood. Subset denoted: CD45RA+ positively selected. CDR3: CASSHSILAGGSTDTQYF. The CDR3 DNA reads TGTGCCAGCAGCCACAGTATTCTAGCGGGGGGAAGCACAGATACGCAGTATTTT.